The 21 T cell receptor beta chains presented below share a single source sample, sequenced in a study of T cell therapy after organ transplantation. These TCRs' antigens remain unknown. Measured with immunoSEQ multiplex PCR; TCRdb has only the in-frame clones, and not every one. The repertoire includes some 2,100 clones, around 75% of them detected once, and just under 30% sits in the top ten. Specimen: CD8+ T cells from blood, collected before autologous CMV-specific T cell therapy. The source of these receptors is a human patient who had received a solid organ transplant and had CMV disease.

The chain employs TRBV18 and TRBJ2-1, with unresolved D. The CDR3 totals 13 residues. Trimming removed 5 bases from V and 7 bases from J, with 12 bases in between. The germline V gene has CDR1 KGHSH and CDR2 LQKENI. CDR3 DNA: TGTGCCAGCTCAATCGGACCTGGGAATGAGCAGTTCTTC. It encodes CASSIGPGNEQFF.

The chain employs TRBV4-1 and TRBJ1-6, with 7 bases fitting TRBD1. The CDR3 consists of 16 residues. J was trimmed by 0 bases and V by 4 bases; bases with no gene match: 3. Germline values: CDR1 MGHRA, CDR2 YSYEKL. CDR3 sequence: CASSPGTASYNSPLHF. CDR3 DNA sequence: TGCGCCAGCAGCCCGGGGACAGCCTCCTATAATTCACCCCTCCACTTT.

The sample holds a few counts of this clone. A junction end diverges from the germline sequence, so it may reflect a read error. V is TRBV7-7 and J is TRBJ1-3; D not resolved. This CDR3 contains 14 residues. The germline gives CDR1 SSHAT, CDR2 FNYEAQ (reference sequence). CDR3 protein: CASSLDLSGNTIYF. The DNA for the CDR3 is TGTGCTAGCAGCCTAGACCTCTCTGGAAACACCATATATTTT.

This clone has only a few counts. V is TRBV27 and J is TRBJ2-3; 13 bases are shared with TRBD2. Germline V CDR1 and CDR2: MNHEY, SMNVEV (reference sequence). The CDR3 length is 16 residues. The ends lost 6 bases at V and 5 bases at J; junction bases unmatched: 8. This CDR3 is CASSATSGRLIDTQYF. The CDR3, as DNA: TGTGCCAGCAGCGCGACTAGCGGGAGGCTGATAGATACGCAGTATTTT.

The chain combines TRBV10-3 with TRBJ2-1; perhaps TRBD1 as D (6 bases). The germline V gene encodes CDR1 ENHRY and CDR2 SYGVKD. V lost 2 bases, J lost 6 bases, and 17 bases lay in between. The CDR3 contains 16 residues. The CDR3 DNA is TGTGCCATCAGTGAGCTTCAGGGGCCCCCCGGCAATGAGCAGTTCTTC. Its protein product is CAISELQGPPGNEQFF.

The chain recombines TRBV5-5 with TRBJ2-1; tentative D call: TRBD2 (5 bases). Trimming left V 1 base short and J 0 bases short, with 8 bases between. Germline V lookup: CDR1 SGHKS, CDR2 YYEKEE (reference sequence). CDR3 length: 15 amino acids. The CDR3 loop is CASSLSGGSYNEQFF. The CDR3 nucleotides read TGTGCCAGCAGCTTGAGCGGAGGCTCCTACAATGAGCAGTTCTTC.

The V call is TRBV7-3, the J call TRBJ2-6, with unresolved D. CDR1 and CDR2 from the germline V gene are SGHTA and FQGTGA. Trimming left V 0 bases short and J 1 base short, with 7 bases between. The CDR3 runs 16 residues. The CDR3 loop is CASSLTPGSGANVLTF. The CDR3 coding sequence is TGTGCCAGCAGCTTAACCCCAGGTTCTGGGGCCAACGTCCTGACTTTC.

The chain employs TRBV5-5 and TRBJ2-7; D is unclear. Germline V CDR1 and CDR2: SGHKS, YYEKEE (reference sequence). The CDR3 is 14 residues long. Trimming removed 5 bases at V and 0 bases at J, with 12 bases between. The CDR3 sequence: CASREMKDSYEQYV. Written as DNA, the CDR3 is TGTGCCAGCAGGGAAATGAAGGACTCCTACGAGCAGTACGTC.

The chain combines TRBV25-1 with TRBJ2-7; TRBD1 matches at 9 bases. The CDR3 is made up of 14 amino acids. The J segment lost 5 bases and the V segment lost 3 bases, leaving 5 bases of the junction unmatched. The germline gives CDR1 MGHDK, CDR2 SYGVNS. CDR3 in DNA: TGTGCCAGCAGTGACCGGGACAGGGCCGACGAGCAGTACTTC. Amino acids: CASSDRDRADEQYF.

The V gene is TRBV6-5, the J gene TRBJ2-1; TRBD2 aligns across 8 bases. The CDR3 is made up of 16 amino acids. J was trimmed by 4 bases and V by 1 base; bases with no gene match: 6. The germline CDR1 and CDR2 sequences are MNHEY and SVGAGI. CDR3 in amino acids: CASSYFREGLYNEQFF. The CDR3 nucleotides are TGTGCCAGCAGTTACTTTCGGGAGGGCCTTTACAATGAGCAGTTCTTC.

The rearrangement joins TRBV27 to TRBJ2-5; no clear D gene. The DNA end is more similar to TRBJ2-7, so the J call may be wrong. There are 12 residues in the CDR3. CDR1 MNHEY and CDR2 SMNVEV come from the germline V gene (reference sequence). Here the CDR3 DNA reads TGTGCCAGCAGGCGATGGCCCTACGAGCAGTACTTC. Translation: CASRRWPYEQYF.

CDR3 nucleotide sequence: TGCAGCGTTGAAGTGCGGGGTTCCTATGGCTACACCTTC. Translation: CSVEVRGSYGYTF. This chain links TRBV29-1 with TRBJ1-2; no clear D. Looked up from germline, CDR1 is SQVTM and CDR2 is ANQGSEA. This CDR3 is built from 13 residues. Trimming shortened V by 1 base and J by 4 bases, and 10 bases separated the two germline ends.

CDR3 region: CASSTLAAYNEQFF. Written as DNA, the CDR3 is TGTGCCAGCAGCACACTAGCGGCCTACAATGAGCAGTTCTTC. This rearrangement joins TRBV7-9 to TRBJ2-1; TRBD2 matches at 8 bases. With 5 bases clipped from V and 2 bases from J, the junction kept 2 bases outside the gene matches. Germline V lookup: CDR1 SEHNR, CDR2 FQNEAQ (reference sequence). CDR3 length: 14 residues.

This chain connects TRBV9 to TRBJ2-7, with D perhaps given as TRBD1 or TRBD2 (7 bases each). Germline V CDR1 and CDR2: SGDLS, YYNGEE. CDR3 size: 14 residues. Trimming stripped 4 bases from V and 2 bases from J, with 13 bases between. CDR3 region: CASSPGGEPYEQYF. In DNA form, the CDR3 reads TGTGCCAGCAGCCCAGGGGGGGAACCCTACGAGCAGTACTTC.

The sample holds a few counts of this clone. V is TRBV30 and J is TRBJ2-5, with 8 nucleotides matching TRBD1. The length of the CDR3 is 15 residues. The ends lost 3 bases at V and 5 bases at J; junction bases unmatched: 11. Germline V CDR1 and CDR2: GTSNPN, SVGIG (reference sequence). For the CDR3, the DNA is TGTGCCTGGAGCCCTTACAGGGGGAGTGGGGAGACCCAGTACTTC. This codes for CAWSPYRGSGETQYF.

V and J are TRBV30 and TRBJ2-7, with D perhaps matching TRBD1 (5 bases). Trimming removed 3 bases from V and 1 base from J, with 13 bases in between. This CDR3 region has 14 residues. Germline CDR1 and CDR2: GTSNPN and SVGIG (reference sequence). The CDR3 protein is CAWSHRRFSYEQYV. CDR3 nucleotides: TGTGCCTGGAGCCACAGGCGATTTTCCTACGAGCAGTACGTC.

This clone was counted only a few times. The chain couples TRBV4-2 to TRBJ2-5; D not certain. CDR1 and CDR2 (germline): LGHNA, YNFKEQ. Trimming pared 5 bases from V and 2 bases from J, leaving 18 bases between. The CDR3 consists of 16 residues. CDR3 protein: CASSSKDPTLQETQYF. CDR3 bases: TGTGCCAGCAGCTCGAAGGACCCAACCCTACAAGAGACCCAGTACTTC.

This clone has a single count. The gene calls are TRBV7-3 and TRBJ2-5; tentatively, D is TRBD2 (5 bases). Trimming left V 5 bases short and J 4 bases short, with 11 bases between. Germline CDR1 and CDR2: SGHTA and FQGTGA. This CDR3 is built from 13 residues. The CDR3 sequence: CASSQFGGETQYF. CDR3 in DNA: TGTGCCAGCAGCCAGTTTGGAGGAGAGACCCAGTACTTC.

The chain couples TRBV6-6 to TRBJ1-2; weak D call: TRBD1 (6 bases). The length of the CDR3 is 16 residues. The germline CDR1 and CDR2 sequences are MNHNY and SVGAGI (reference sequence). V was clipped by 6 bases and J by 2 bases, with 19 bases between them. The DNA of the CDR3 is TGTGCCAGCAGCCCACTAGGGGGGGAGGAGAACTATGGCTACACCTTC. It is translated as CASSPLGGEENYGYTF.

The rearrangement uses TRBV16 and TRBJ2-5, with 9 bases identical to TRBD1. Germline V lookup: CDR1 KGHSY, CDR2 FQNENV. The V gene end was trimmed by 3 bases and the J gene end by 5 bases; junction bases not matched to a gene: 4. CDR3 length equals 14 residues. CDR3 nucleotides: TGTGCCAGCAGCCATTCCGGACAGGGGGAGACCCAGTACTTC. Its protein is CASSHSGQGETQYF.

This clone was seen a handful of times. V usage is TRBV5-4 and J usage is TRBJ2-1; TRBD1 or TRBD2 may be the D gene (5 bases each). Germline CDR1 and CDR2: SGHNT and YYREEE (reference sequence). The CDR3 contains 13 residues. With 1 base removed from V and 6 bases from J, the gap between germline ends came to 8 bases. The CDR3 protein is CASSLRDLNEQFF. Here the CDR3 DNA reads TGTGCCAGCAGCTTGAGGGACCTCAATGAGCAGTTCTTC.